These 19 T cell receptor beta chains share one sample of origin, sequenced in a study of blood T cells in healthy people across ages. The use of a sample-barcoded 5' primer and a J-beta primer mix characterized a second PCR of roughly 6 to 11 cycles. TCRdb re-analysed the 5' RACE reads in MiXCR, keeping a single row per CDR3 protein. The data hold more than 700,000 distinct CDR3 sequences, with 53% observed a single time. Sequencing input: blood. All receptors come from a man at least 80 years old in good health.

This chain connects TRBV27 to TRBJ1-2; no clear D. Trimming shortened V by 6 bases and J by 7 bases, and 15 bases separated the two germline ends. The CDR3 extends over 13 amino acids. CDR1 and CDR2 (germline): MNHEY, SMNVEV (reference sequence). The CDR3 here is CASRGSSTGGYTF. The DNA for the CDR3 is TGTGCCAGCAGAGGGAGTTCGACGGGTGGCTACACCTTC.

This clonotype was counted at least ten times. V is TRBV7-2 and J is TRBJ2-7; 13 bases map to TRBD2. V gave up 4 bases and J gave up 0 bases; unmatched junction bases: 3. CDR3 length: 16 residues. From germline, CDR1 is SGHTA and CDR2 FQGNSA. The CDR3 coding sequence is TGTGCCAGCAGCTCCCGGACTAGCGGGAGCTCCTACGAGCAGTACTTC. Its translation is CASSSRTSGSSYEQYF.

This clonotype was seen only once. The chain links TRBV10-3 to TRBJ1-6; 9 nucleotides align to TRBD1. V lost 0 bases and J lost 7; bases outside the gene matches: 1. CDR1 ENHRY and CDR2 SYGVKD come from the germline V gene. The CDR3 spans 15 residues. The CDR3 here is CAISESTGGNSPLHF. CDR3 coding DNA: TGTGCCATCAGTGAGTCAACAGGGGGCAATTCACCCCTCCACTTT.

The chain is built from TRBV7-2 and TRBJ1-6; tentative D call: TRBD1 (6 bases). CDR1 and CDR2 from the germline V gene are SGHTA and FQGNSA. This CDR3 comprises 15 residues. Trimming removed 1 base from V and 7 bases from J, with 11 bases in between. The CDR3 region has the DNA TGTGCCAGCAGCTTAGTGGGGGGCTCGAATTCACCCCTCCACTTT. Translating it yields CASSLVGGSNSPLHF.

The chain employs TRBV7-2 and TRBJ2-7; 7 bases are shared with TRBD1. The J call may be faulty, since TRBJ2-5 better matches the DNA end. The CDR3 length is 14 residues. Germline V gene lookup returns CDR1 SGHTA and CDR2 FQGNSA. CDR3 loop: CASSLNRGAETQYF. CDR3 coding DNA: TGTGCCAGCAGCCTTAACAGGGGTGCAGAGACCCAGTACTTC.

This chain uses TRBV24-1 with TRBJ2-1; 8 nucleotides line up with TRBD2. From germline, CDR1 is KGHDR and CDR2 SFDVKD. V shed 4 bases, J shed 0 bases, and the junction held 4 bases outside the gene matches. The CDR3 contains 16 residues. The CDR3 region is CATSDRGRSSYNEQFF. In DNA, the CDR3 is TGTGCCACCAGTGACCGCGGGAGGAGCTCCTACAATGAGCAGTTCTTC.

The J gene is TRBJ2-2, the V gene TRBV10-3; 9 nucleotides agree with TRBD1. The length of the CDR3 is 14 residues. With 11 bases clipped from V and 6 bases from J, the junction kept 10 bases outside the gene matches. Per the germline V gene, CDR1 is ENHRY and CDR2 is SYGVKD. CDR3 protein: CASGTGSTPGELFF. DNA of the CDR3: TGTGCCTCCGGGACAGGGAGTACCCCCGGGGAGCTGTTTTTT.

The chain couples TRBV9 to TRBJ2-1; 10 bases agree with TRBD2. Unmatched junction bases numbered 5, after V lost 0 bases and J lost 8 bases. Germline V gene data show CDR1 as SGDLS and CDR2 as YYNGEE. The CDR3 is 15 amino acids. Here the CDR3 reads CASSVASGSPDEQFF. The CDR3 coding sequence is TGTGCCAGCAGCGTAGCTAGCGGGAGTCCGGATGAGCAGTTCTTC.

Only a few counts were recorded for this clonotype. The chain carries TRBV13 and TRBJ1-4; tentative D call: TRBD1 (5 bases). Looked up from germline, CDR1 is PRHDT and CDR2 is FYEKMQ (reference sequence). The CDR3 contains 16 residues. V was pared by 5 bases and J by 3 bases, with 16 bases between. CDR3 in DNA: TGTGCCAGCAGCCCCGGGACCCCGGGAGCTAATGAAAAACTGTTTTTT. This translates into CASSPGTPGANEKLFF.

In this sample, this clonotype turned up many times. The chain joins TRBV6-6 to TRBJ1-5, with D possibly being TRBD1 (6 bases). Germline V gives CDR1 MNHNY, CDR2 SVGAGI (reference sequence). CDR3 length: 16 residues. V lost 6 bases to trimming and J lost 1 base, with 16 bases between them. The CDR3 bases are TGTGCCAGCAGACCCGAGGGGGGCAAGAGCAATCAGCCCCAGCATTTT. The encoded protein is CASRPEGGKSNQPQHF.

The gene calls are TRBV7-2 and TRBJ2-7; a weak D match, TRBD2 (6 bases). From germline, CDR1 is SGHTA and CDR2 FQGNSA. V was trimmed by 5 bases and J by 3 bases, leaving 17 bases between them. CDR3 length: 15 residues. The CDR3 here is CASSTSGGQVYEQYF. CDR3 DNA: TGTGCCAGCAGCACCAGCGGAGGGCAGGTCTACGAGCAGTACTTC.

The chain employs TRBV7-2 and TRBJ2-5, with D perhaps matching TRBD2 (5 bases). CDR1 is SGHTA, CDR2 FQGNSA, per germline. The CDR3 spans 16 residues. Trimming stripped 5 bases from V and 2 bases from J, with 18 bases between. The CDR3 spells CASSPGWRSTQETQYF. The CDR3 bases are TGTGCCAGCAGCCCGGGGTGGAGGAGCACTCAAGAGACCCAGTACTTC.

The chain recombines TRBV7-6 with TRBJ2-7; D is unresolved. Germline loops: CDR1 SGHVS, CDR2 FNYEAQ. The V gene lost 0 bases and the J gene lost 3 bases, with 9 bases spanning the gap. This CDR3 has 14 residues. The CDR3 here is CASSLAASDYEQYF. The CDR3 DNA reads as TGTGCCAGCAGCTTAGCGGCGTCAGACTACGAGCAGTACTTC.

This sequence joins TRBV12-3 or TRBV12-4 and TRBJ2-3, with a possible D match to TRBD2 (7 bases). V lost 7 bases and J 7 bases, leaving 30 bases between the germline ends. This CDR3 spans 18 amino acids. The CDR3 coding sequence is TGTGCCAGCACCGTAAGCGGAAAGGGGGGGCTAAATAAGTATACGCAGTATTTT. This translates into CASTVSGKGGLNKYTQYF.

In this sample, this clonotype turned up once. An end of the junction differs from the germline gene, which may be a read error. The chain joins TRBV6-1 to TRBJ2-3; the match to TRBD2 covers 10 bases. This CDR3 spans 19 amino acids. Germline CDR1 MNHNS, CDR2 SASEGT. The CDR3 loop is CASSDRDSRFSGRSRYAYF. The CDR3 DNA is TGCGCCAGCAGTGACCGGGACAGCCGATTTAGCGGGAGGTCCAGATACGCGTATTTT.

This clonotype has ten or more counts. This chain connects TRBV2 to TRBJ2-6; TRBD1 is a possible D gene (5 bases). Per germline, CDR1 SNHLY and CDR2 FYNNEI. The V end was cut by 1 base, the J end by 3 bases, with 10 bases between. CDR3 length equals 16 residues. The CDR3 reads CASSEGQGGGANVLTF. CDR3 DNA sequence: TGTGCCAGCAGTGAAGGGCAGGGCGGTGGGGCCAACGTCCTGACTTTC.

About this clonotype itself: Since no conserved phenylalanine or tryptophan closes the CDR3, a read error is the likely cause. CDR3 sequence reads: CASSPMRETQYL. The CDR3 DNA reads TGTGCCAGCTCCCCCATGCGGGAGACCCAGTACTTA. This sequence joins TRBV18 and TRBJ2-5; D call uncertain. Germline V gives CDR1 KGHSH, CDR2 LQKENI. The CDR3 extends over 12 amino acids. With 6 bases removed from V and 5 bases from J, the gap between germline ends came to 10 bases.

This clonotype showed up just a few times. The chain links TRBV3-1 to TRBJ2-1; 7 nucleotides match TRBD1. This CDR3 is 12 amino acids long. In germline, CDR1 is LGHDT, CDR2 YNNKEL (reference sequence). The V gene end was trimmed by 6 bases and the J gene end by 13 bases; junction bases not matched to a gene: 9. The CDR3 nucleotides are TGTGCCAGCAGTGGAACCGGGACAGCACAGTTCTTC. This encodes CASSGTGTAQFF.

The chain has TRBV2 and TRBJ1-2, with D maybe TRBD1 (6 bases). The V end was cut by 8 bases, the J end by 8 bases, with 24 bases between. The germline V gene has CDR1 SNHLY and CDR2 FYNNEI. The CDR3 consists of 15 residues. CDR3 amino acids: CASVALDSREAGYTF. The CDR3, as DNA: TGTGCCAGCGTAGCTCTGGACAGCCGAGAGGCGGGCTACACCTTC. The full variable domain, its missing parts supplied by reference TRBV2 and TRBJ1-2, is EPEVTQTPSHQVTQMGQEVILRCVPISNHLYFYWYRQILGQKVEFLVSFYNNEISEKSEIFDDQFSVERPDGSNFTLKIRSTKLEDSAMYFCASVALDSREAGYTFGSGTRLTVV.